This T cell receptor (beta chain) was profiled in a study of shared clonotypes between healthy human individuals. This table comes from immunoSEQ multiplex PCR, and its TCRdb copy is limited to in-frame clones, with some not included. The sample holds over 2 million clones, 85% to 95% seen once. The study, taken as a whole, reports: Among the subsets, naive ones generally showed larger estimated richness than memory ones. Genetic and exposure-history diversity was limited by the small donor number. All-four-donor shared clonotypes had higher generation probabilities than non-shared clonotypes did.

Comment on this clone: Its cognate antigen is unknown.

CDR3 length equals 14 residues. V lost 4 bases and J lost 5, with 14 bases in between. Germline V gene lookup returns CDR1 SGHRS and CDR2 YFSETQ. Material: naive CD4+ T cells sorted from blood. The subset was: CD45RA+ positively selected. This sequence was found in a man aged 18 to 29 in good health. The chain links TRBV5-1 to TRBJ2-3; the D is unclear. Here the CDR3 reads CASSPGWGGDTQYF. The DNA for the CDR3 is TGCGCCAGCAGCCCTGGCTGGGGTGGAGATACGCAGTATTTT.